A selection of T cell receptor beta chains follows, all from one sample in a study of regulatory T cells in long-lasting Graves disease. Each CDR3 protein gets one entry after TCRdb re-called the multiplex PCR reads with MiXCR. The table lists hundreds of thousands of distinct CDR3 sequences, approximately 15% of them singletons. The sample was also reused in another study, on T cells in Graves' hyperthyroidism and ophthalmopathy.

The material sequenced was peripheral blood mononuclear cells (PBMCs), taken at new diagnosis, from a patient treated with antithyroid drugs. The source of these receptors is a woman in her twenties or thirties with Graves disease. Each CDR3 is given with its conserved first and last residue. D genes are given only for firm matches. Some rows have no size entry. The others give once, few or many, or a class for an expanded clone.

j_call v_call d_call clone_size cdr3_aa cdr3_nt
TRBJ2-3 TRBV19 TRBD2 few CASSVGLAGGPADTQYF TGTGCCAGTTCAGTGGGACTAGCGGGAGGGCCGGCAGATACGCAGTATTTT
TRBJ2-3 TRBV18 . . CASSPPERGPRDTQYF TGTGCCAGCTCACCACCCGAGAGAGGCCCGCGGGATACGCAGTATTTT
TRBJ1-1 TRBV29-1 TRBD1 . CSVPGQGATEAFF TGCAGCGTTCCGGGACAGGGGGCCACTGAAGCTTTCTTT
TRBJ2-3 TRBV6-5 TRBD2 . CASSSPSGRDGDTQYF TGTGCCAGCAGTTCACCCTCCGGGAGGGATGGAGATACGCAGTATTTT
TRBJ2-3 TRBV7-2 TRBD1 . CASSLAWTGGADTQYF TGTGCCAGCAGCTTAGCTTGGACAGGGGGCGCAGATACGCAGTATTTT
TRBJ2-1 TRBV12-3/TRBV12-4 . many CASMGLNEQFF TGTGCCAGCATGGGCCTAAATGAGCAGTTCTTC
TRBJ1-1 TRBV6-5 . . CASSFQGQVTEAFF TGTGCCAGCAGTTTCCAGGGGCAGGTGACTGAAGCTTTCTTT
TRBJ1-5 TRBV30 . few CAWSPGAGSQPQHF TGTGCCTGGTCGCCGGGGGCTGGCAGTCAGCCCCAGCATTTT
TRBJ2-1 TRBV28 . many CASRRGVQFF TGTGCCAGCAGGCGCGGGGTTCAGTTCTTC
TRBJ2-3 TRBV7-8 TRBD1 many CASSQDRGTDTQYF TGTGCCAGCAGCCAGGACAGGGGAACAGATACGCAGTATTTT
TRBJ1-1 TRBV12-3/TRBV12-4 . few CASSLVGWEGEAFF TGTGCCAGCAGTTTAGTAGGTTGGGAGGGGGAAGCTTTCTTT
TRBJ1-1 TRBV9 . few CASSPLDRAEAFF TGTGCCAGCAGCCCCCTAGATAGGGCTGAAGCTTTCTTT
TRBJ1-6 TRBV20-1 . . CSARVGLSYNSPLHF TGCAGTGCTAGAGTGGGGTTAAGCTATAATTCACCCCTCCACTTT
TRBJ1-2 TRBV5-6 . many CASSRIGGLVNYGYTF TGTGCCAGCAGCCGGATAGGAGGACTCGTTAACTATGGCTACACCTTC
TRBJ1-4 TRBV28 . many CASGSTQVGEKLFF TGTGCCAGCGGGTCGACTCAGGTGGGCGAAAAACTGTTTTTT
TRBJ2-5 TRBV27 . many CASSFLQGPQETQYF TGTGCCAGCAGTTTCCTTCAGGGTCCACAAGAGACCCAGTACTTC
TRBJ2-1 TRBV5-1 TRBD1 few CASSKTGGVYPYNEQFF TGCGCCAGCAGCAAGACAGGGGGCGTATACCCCTACAATGAGCAGTTCTTC
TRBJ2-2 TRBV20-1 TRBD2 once CSAPQAGTNTGELFF TGCAGTGCTCCCCAAGCGGGAACGAACACCGGGGAGCTGTTTTTT
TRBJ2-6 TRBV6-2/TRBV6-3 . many CASSEDKQVVGANVLTF TGTGCCAGCAGTGAAGATAAACAGGTTGTGGGGGCCAACGTCCTGACTTTC
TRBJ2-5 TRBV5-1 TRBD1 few CASSLPTRQGAKETQYF TGCGCCAGCAGCTTGCCCACTAGACAGGGGGCCAAAGAGACCCAGTACTTC
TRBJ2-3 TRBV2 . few CASSPSLTDTQYF TGTGCCAGCAGCCCTTCGTTAACAGATACGCAGTATTTT
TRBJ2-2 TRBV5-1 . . CASRRSGGQNTGELFF TGCGCCAGCAGGCGATCTGGGGGCCAGAACACCGGGGAGCTGTTTTTT
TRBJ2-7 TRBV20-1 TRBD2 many CSPSGLSSYEQYF TGCAGTCCTAGCGGGCTAAGCTCCTACGAGCAGTACTTC
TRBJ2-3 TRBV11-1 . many CASSFDGGPDTQYF TGTGCCAGCAGCTTTGACGGAGGACCAGATACGCAGTATTTT
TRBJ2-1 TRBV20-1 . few CSARHSGRYNEQFF TGCAGTGCGAGACATAGTGGTCGCTACAATGAGCAGTTCTTC
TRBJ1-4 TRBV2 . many CASSDWGKEEKLFF TGTGCCAGCAGTGATTGGGGGAAAGAGGAAAAACTGTTTTTT
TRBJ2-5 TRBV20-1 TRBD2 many CSARDRRAGGRQETQYF TGCAGTGCTAGAGATCGTAGGGCGGGAGGACGGCAAGAGACCCAGTACTTC
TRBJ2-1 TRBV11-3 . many CASSSSGIAEINEQFF TGTGCCAGCAGCTCCTCCGGGATAGCGGAGATTAATGAGCAGTTCTTC
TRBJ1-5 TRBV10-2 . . CASSEAGLPQHF TGCGCCAGCAGTGAGGCGGGCCTGCCCCAGCATTTT
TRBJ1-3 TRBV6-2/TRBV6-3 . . CASSYDSLSGNTIYF TGTGCCAGCAGTTATGACTCACTCTCTGGAAACACCATATATTTT
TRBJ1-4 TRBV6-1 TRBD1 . CASRRDRGLYEKLFF TGTGCCAGCAGGAGGGACAGGGGGCTTTATGAAAAACTGTTTTTT
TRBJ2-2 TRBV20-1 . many CSADVRGSPTGELFF TGCAGTGCCGACGTCAGGGGATCCCCCACCGGGGAGCTGTTTTTT
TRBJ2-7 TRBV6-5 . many CASSYKSGTEQYF TGTGCCAGCAGTTATAAGAGCGGAACCGAGCAGTACTTC
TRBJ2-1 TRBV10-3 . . CAISEGDEQFF TGTGCCATCAGTGAGGGGGATGAGCAGTTCTTC
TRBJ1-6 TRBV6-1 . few CASRPSGDRGSPLHF TGTGCCAGCAGACCCTCCGGGGACCGGGGTTCACCCCTCCACTTT
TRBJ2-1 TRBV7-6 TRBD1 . CASSLSGGQNEQFF TGTGCCAGCAGCTTGTCAGGGGGCCAAAATGAGCAGTTCTTC
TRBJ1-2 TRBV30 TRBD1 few CAWNAPGTANYGYTF TGTGCCTGGAATGCCCCCGGGACAGCTAACTATGGCTACACCTTC
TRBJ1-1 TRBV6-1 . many CASSESSGNTEAFF TGTGCCAGCAGTGAGTCTTCGGGGAACACTGAAGCTTTCTTT
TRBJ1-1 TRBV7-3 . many CASSLVRESPEAFF TGTGCCAGCAGCCTTGTTAGGGAGAGCCCTGAAGCTTTCTTT